This T cell receptor beta chain originates from a study of shared clonotypes between healthy human individuals. Overall study: Samples came from a couple of female and three male donors aged 18 to 49. Per-donor plates numbered three CD4 naive, three CD4 memory, two CD8 naive and one CD8 memory.

Assay used: immunoSEQ multiplex PCR; TCRdb lists only in-frame clones, some missing. The sample contains under 600,000 clones, about 96% of which appear only once. This CDR3 has 15 amino acids. CDR1 MDHEN and CDR2 SYDVKM come from the germline V gene. The V end was cut by 6 bases, the J end by 3 bases, with 18 bases between. Splitting the CD4+ cells yielded a CD45RA+ naive subset and a CD45RA-negative memory subset. This TCR derives from a woman aged 30 to 39 in good health. The chain links TRBV28 to TRBJ2-7; D is uncertain. The source material was naive CD4+ T cells sorted from blood. Subset defined: CD45RA+ positively selected. CDR3 DNA sequence: TGTGCCAGCAGGCCTCGTGATTTTAGTCTCTACGAGCAGTACTTC. Translation: CASRPRDFSLYEQYF.